These 21 T cell receptor beta chains originate from one sample sequenced in a study of T-cell memory formation after mild COVID-19. TCRdb reprocessed the 5' RACE reads with MiXCR, giving one entry per CDR3 protein. The table includes tens of thousands of distinct CDR3 sequences, 7.3% detected once. The specimen sequenced was PBMCs or a T cell subset sorted from them (not recorded which). Receptors originate from a man aged 18-30 years who had mild COVID-19 (a few samples of this study predate the infection). Cell type and time point are not known.

The chain employs TRBV5-6 and TRBJ2-6; D is unresolved. The germline gives CDR1 SGHDT, CDR2 YYEEEE. The germline V and J ends were trimmed by 1 base and 2 bases, with 7 bases remaining between them. There are 15 residues in the CDR3. The CDR3 reads CASSLIITGANVLTF. Written as DNA, the CDR3 is TGTGCCAGCAGCTTGATCATCACTGGGGCCAACGTCCTGACTTTC.

This clonotype has just a few counts. This rearrangement joins TRBV12-3 or TRBV12-4 to TRBJ2-5; 10 bases are a match to TRBD2. J lost 5 bases, V lost 2 bases, and 5 bases had no gene match. This CDR3 region has 15 residues. In DNA form, the CDR3 reads TGTGCCAGCAGTTTACAGCGGGGGGGCTCGGAGACCCAGTACTTC. It yields the protein CASSLQRGGSETQYF.

There are a few counts of this clonotype. This chain links TRBV4-3 with TRBJ2-2; D is ambiguous. Trimming cost V 0 bases and J 1 base, with 9 bases left between them. The CDR3 sequence is 16 residues long. Germline CDR1 LGHNA, CDR2 YSLEER. Written as DNA, the CDR3 is TGCGCCAGCAGCCAAGAGGTTTTGGGGAACACCGGGGAGCTGTTTTTT. As protein: CASSQEVLGNTGELFF.

This clonotype was counted only a few times. J is TRBJ1-2 and V is TRBV20-1, with TRBD1 identical over 9 bases. Per the germline V gene, CDR1 is DFQATT and CDR2 is SNEGSKA (reference sequence). V trimming: 0 bases; J trimming: 8 bases; junction bases outside the gene matches: 7. The CDR3 length is 14 residues. CDR3 coding DNA: TGCAGTGCTAGAGAAAACAGGGGGCGCAAAGGCTACACCTTC. Amino acid sequence: CSARENRGRKGYTF.

The chain carries TRBV10-3 and TRBJ2-7; D call uncertain. The CDR3 is made up of 12 amino acids. In germline, CDR1 is ENHRY, CDR2 SYGVKD. Trimming cost V 10 bases and J 0 bases, with 10 bases left between them. This CDR3 is CASTSSSYEQYF. The CDR3 DNA sequence: TGTGCCAGCACCAGTAGCTCCTACGAGCAGTACTTC.

This chain connects TRBV10-3 to TRBJ2-1, with 11 bases matching TRBD2. This CDR3 contains 12 residues. Trimming cost V 11 bases and J 10 bases; bases outside gene matches: 7. Germline CDR1 and CDR2: ENHRY and SYGVKD. The DNA for the CDR3 is TGTGCCTCCTCCGGGACTAGCGGCGAGCAGTTCTTC. Residues: CASSGTSGEQFF.

V gene TRBV12-3 or TRBV12-4 combines with J gene TRBJ2-7; TRBD2 matches at 9 bases. The CDR3 sequence is 14 residues long. V lost 7 bases, J lost 7 bases, and 11 bases stayed unmatched. DNA for the CDR3: TGTGCCAGCACCCGAGCGGGGGGTCAAGGGGAGCAGTACTTC. Residues: CASTRAGGQGEQYF.

V is TRBV20-1 and J is TRBJ2-1; 9 bases map to TRBD1. Trimming took 1 base from V and 8 from J; bases not matched to a gene: 12. CDR3 length equals 16 residues. Germline V CDR1 and CDR2: DFQATT, SNEGSKA (reference sequence). CDR3 coding DNA: TGCAGTGCTAGAGGGGACAGGGCTCCCCTTAGGTATGAGCAGTTCTTC. Translated: CSARGDRAPLRYEQFF.

This clonotype turned up a few times. The genes are TRBV27 and TRBJ1-2; 8 bases align to TRBD1. Losses at the gene ends were 5 bases for V and 8 bases for J; bases not matched to a gene: 7. CDR3 length equals 13 residues. Germline assignment: CDR1 MNHEY and CDR2 SMNVEV (reference sequence). The chain's CDR3 is CASSPFDRGGYTF. CDR3 DNA: TGTGCCAGCAGTCCCTTCGACAGGGGCGGCTACACCTTC.

There are a few counts of this clonotype. V is TRBV25-1 and J is TRBJ1-4; 8 positions agree with TRBD1. The length of the CDR3 is 16 residues. V lost 2 bases to trimming and J lost 4 bases; unmatched junction nucleotides: 6. In germline, CDR1 is MGHDK, CDR2 SYGVNS. The CDR3 region has the DNA TGTGCCAGCAGTGAACTGTACAGGGGGTTTAATGAAAAACTGTTTTTT. It encodes CASSELYRGFNEKLFF. Based on the CDR3 plus reference TRBV25-1 and TRBJ1-4, the full variable domain is EADIYQTPRYLVIGTGKKITLECSQTMGHDKMYWYQQDPGMELHLIHYSYGVNSTEKGDLSSESTVSRIRTEHFPLTLESARPSHTSQYLCASSELYRGFNEKLFFGSGTQLSVL.

This clonotype was detected only a few times. The V call is TRBV4-3, the J call TRBJ2-5, with a weak D call TRBD2 (6 bases). V lost 2 bases and J 3 bases, leaving 13 bases between the germline ends. Germline CDR1 LGHNA, CDR2 YSLEER. This CDR3 spans 15 amino acids. Here the CDR3 DNA reads TGCGCCAGCAGCCAAACTACTAGCCCTGAAGAGACCCAGTACTTC. Its protein product is CASSQTTSPEETQYF.

This clonotype turned up a few times. The chain employs TRBV10-3 and TRBJ2-6; D not certain. The CDR3 length is 16 residues. The germline gives CDR1 ENHRY, CDR2 SYGVKD. The V end lost 8 bases, the J end lost 0 bases, and 14 bases lay between the germline ends. CDR3 sequence reads: CAISPGFASGANVLTF. The CDR3 DNA reads as TGTGCCATCTCCCCAGGTTTCGCCTCTGGGGCCAACGTCCTGACTTTC.

The chain recombines TRBV20-1 with TRBJ2-3; TRBD2 matches 9 bases. CDR1 and CDR2 from the germline V gene are DFQATT and SNEGSKA (reference sequence). The trim removed 2 bases at V and 2 bases at J, leaving 8 bases unmatched. There are 16 residues in the CDR3. The CDR3 spells CSARPVLAGNTDTQYF. CDR3 coding DNA: TGCAGTGCTAGACCGGTGCTAGCGGGGAACACAGATACGCAGTATTTT.

J is TRBJ2-5 and V is TRBV5-1; TRBD1 matches at 10 bases. This CDR3 is built from 15 residues. Germline V gene data show CDR1 as SGHRS and CDR2 as YFSETQ. Trimming took 5 bases from V and 1 from J; bases not matched to a gene: 5. The CDR3 coding sequence is TGCGCCAGCAGTACCGGGACAGGGGCCCAAGAGACCCAGTACTTC. It translates to CASSTGTGAQETQYF.

This clonotype was observed a few times. This chain joins TRBV3-1 and TRBJ2-5, with 10 bases lining up with TRBD2. There are 16 residues in the CDR3. V dropped 4 bases and J dropped 5; count of bases not matched to a gene: 10. Germline-derived CDR1 and CDR2 are LGHDT and YNNKEL (reference sequence). In nucleotides, the CDR3 is TGTGCCAGCAGCCTTTACAGCGGGGGGGCCTGGGAGACCCAGTACTTC. Protein: CASSLYSGGAWETQYF.

This clonotype occurred many times. This chain uses TRBV5-1 with TRBJ2-3; D not certain. V lost 0 bases, J lost 3 bases, and 8 bases lay in between. This CDR3 region has 14 residues. The germline V gene encodes CDR1 SGHRS and CDR2 YFSETQ. CDR3 sequence (DNA): TGCGCCAGCAGCTTGGGCGGCGATACAGATACGCAGTATTTT. This translates into CASSLGGDTDTQYF.

This clonotype was detected a few times. The chain recombines TRBV20-1 with TRBJ2-7, with a tentative D call TRBD2 (7 bases). The CDR3 sequence is 16 residues long. The ends were cut back, 6 bases at V and 5 bases at J, with 26 bases in the middle. From germline, CDR1 is DFQATT and CDR2 SNEGSKA (reference sequence). CDR3: CSASYSSAQGGDEQYF. CDR3 in DNA: TGCAGTGCCTCGTATAGTAGTGCACAGGGAGGGGACGAGCAGTACTTC.

Many counts were recorded for this clonotype. The rearrangement joins TRBV6-6 to TRBJ2-3; possible D gene TRBD1, 6 bases. This CDR3 has 18 amino acids. Looked up from germline, CDR1 is MNHNY and CDR2 is SVGAGI (reference sequence). V lost 3 bases, J lost 2 bases, and 21 bases lay in between. The CDR3 DNA reads TGTGCCAGCAGTTATACCTCCGGAGGACAGCGTCTCACAGATACGCAGTATTTT. The encoded protein is CASSYTSGGQRLTDTQYF.

This clonotype has ten or more counts. The rearrangement joins TRBV27 to TRBJ2-3; 7 nucleotides align to TRBD2. The V segment lost 2 bases and the J segment 4 bases; nucleotides outside the gene matches: 0. Germline CDR1 and CDR2: MNHEY and SMNVEV (reference sequence). The CDR3 extends over 13 amino acids. CDR3 nucleotides: TGTGCCAGCAGTTTAGCGGGGGCAGATACGCAGTATTTT. Protein product: CASSLAGADTQYF.

In this sample, this clonotype turned up a few times. The rearrangement links TRBV6-5 to TRBJ1-2; D remains ambiguous. Trimming cost V 2 bases and J 6 bases, with 10 bases left between them. CDR1 MNHEY and CDR2 SVGAGI come from the germline V gene. The CDR3 runs 13 residues. CDR3 in DNA: TGTGCCAGCAGTTACAGTGCACGGGATGGCTACACCTTC. It encodes CASSYSARDGYTF.

This sequence joins TRBV28 and TRBJ2-5; TRBD1 matches at 7 bases. The J segment lost 10 bases and the V segment lost 4 bases, leaving 6 bases of the junction unmatched. The germline gives CDR1 MDHEN, CDR2 SYDVKM. The CDR3 length is 12 residues. CDR3 residues: CASSYRGEDQYF. The CDR3 DNA reads as TGTGCCAGCAGTTACAGGGGTGAGGACCAGTACTTC.